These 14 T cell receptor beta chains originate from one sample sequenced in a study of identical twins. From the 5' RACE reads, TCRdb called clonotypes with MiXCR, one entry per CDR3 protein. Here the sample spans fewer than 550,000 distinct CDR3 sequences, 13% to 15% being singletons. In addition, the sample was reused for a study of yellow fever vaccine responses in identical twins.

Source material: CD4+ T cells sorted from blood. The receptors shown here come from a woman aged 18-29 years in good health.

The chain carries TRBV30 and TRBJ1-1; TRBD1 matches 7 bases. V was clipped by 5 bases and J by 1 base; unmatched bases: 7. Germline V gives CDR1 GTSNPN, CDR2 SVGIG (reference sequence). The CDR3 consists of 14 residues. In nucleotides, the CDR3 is TGTGCCTGGGGATCGGGACAGAAGAACACTGAAGCTTTCTTT. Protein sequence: CAWGSGQKNTEAFF.

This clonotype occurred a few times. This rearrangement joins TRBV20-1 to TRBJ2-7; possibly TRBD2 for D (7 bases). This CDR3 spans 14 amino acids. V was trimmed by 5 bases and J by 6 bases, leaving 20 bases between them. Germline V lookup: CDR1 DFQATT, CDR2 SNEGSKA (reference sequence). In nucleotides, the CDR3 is TGCAGTGCTGCGCGGGGGCCGCCTCGCAGCGAGCAGTACTTC. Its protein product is CSAARGPPRSEQYF.

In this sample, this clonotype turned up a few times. In DNA, the CDR3 is TGTGCCAGCTCACCGTTTACCATCTTGCCAGATACGCAGTATTTT. This translates into CASSPFTILPDTQYF. The J gene is TRBJ2-3, the V gene TRBV18; D gene uncertain. The CDR3 extends over 15 amino acids. V dropped 3 bases and J dropped 4 bases, with 14 bases sitting between them. Germline assignment: CDR1 KGHSH and CDR2 LQKENI.

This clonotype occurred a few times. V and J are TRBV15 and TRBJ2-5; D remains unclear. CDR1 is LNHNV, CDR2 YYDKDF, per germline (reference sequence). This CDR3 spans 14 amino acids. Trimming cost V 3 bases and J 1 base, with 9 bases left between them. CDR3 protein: CATSREDTQETQYF. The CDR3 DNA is TGTGCCACCAGCAGGGAAGACACCCAAGAGACCCAGTACTTC.

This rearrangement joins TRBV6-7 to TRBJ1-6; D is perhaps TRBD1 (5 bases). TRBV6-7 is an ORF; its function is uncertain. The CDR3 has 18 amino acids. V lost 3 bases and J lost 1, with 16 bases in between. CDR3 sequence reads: CASSYADKGKSYNSPLHF. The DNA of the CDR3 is TGTGCCAGCAGTTATGCGGACAAGGGGAAATCCTATAATTCACCCCTCCACTTT.

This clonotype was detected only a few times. CDR3 sequence (DNA): TGTGCCAGCTCACAGCTGGACACGGCGGCACCCCTCCACTTT. Its protein is CASSQLDTAAPLHF. This rearrangement joins TRBV18 to TRBJ1-6, with D tentatively TRBD1 (5 bases). Germline CDR1 is KGHSH and CDR2 is LQKENI. Trimming stripped 4 bases from V and 11 bases from J, with 15 bases between. The CDR3 is 14 amino acids.

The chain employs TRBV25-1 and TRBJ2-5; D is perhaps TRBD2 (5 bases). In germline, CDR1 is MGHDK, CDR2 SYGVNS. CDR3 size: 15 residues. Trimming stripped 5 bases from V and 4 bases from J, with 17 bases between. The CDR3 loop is CASSPREGYLETQYF. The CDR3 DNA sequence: TGTGCCAGCAGTCCACGGGAAGGGTACCTAGAGACCCAGTACTTC.

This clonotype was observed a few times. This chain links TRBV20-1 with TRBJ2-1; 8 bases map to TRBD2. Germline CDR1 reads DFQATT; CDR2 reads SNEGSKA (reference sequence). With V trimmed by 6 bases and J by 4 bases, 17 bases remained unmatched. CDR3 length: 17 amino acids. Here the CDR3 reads CSANPKLAVGTYNEQFF. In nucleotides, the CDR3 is TGCAGTGCGAACCCCAAACTAGCGGTCGGTACTTACAATGAGCAGTTCTTC.

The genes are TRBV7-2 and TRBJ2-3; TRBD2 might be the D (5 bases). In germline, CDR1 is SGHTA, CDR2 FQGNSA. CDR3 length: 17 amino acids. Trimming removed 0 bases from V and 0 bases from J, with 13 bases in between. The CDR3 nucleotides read TGTGCCAGCAGCTTAGCCCCTCGTAGCGTAAGCACAGATACGCAGTATTTT. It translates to CASSLAPRSVSTDTQYF.

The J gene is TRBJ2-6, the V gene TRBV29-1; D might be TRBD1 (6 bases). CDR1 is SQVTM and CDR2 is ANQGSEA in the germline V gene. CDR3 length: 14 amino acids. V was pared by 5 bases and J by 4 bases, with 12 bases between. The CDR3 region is CSVLGAGGANVLTF. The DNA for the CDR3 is TGCAGCGTTCTGGGGGCTGGCGGGGCCAACGTCCTGACTTTC.

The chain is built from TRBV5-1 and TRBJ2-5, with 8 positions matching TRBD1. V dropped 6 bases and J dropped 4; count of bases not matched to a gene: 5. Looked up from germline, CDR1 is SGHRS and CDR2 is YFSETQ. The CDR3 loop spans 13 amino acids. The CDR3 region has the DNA TGCGCCAGCAACGGACAGGGTTCAGAGACCCAGTACTTC. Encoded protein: CASNGQGSETQYF. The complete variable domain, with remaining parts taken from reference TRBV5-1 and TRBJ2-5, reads KAGVTQTPRYLIKTRGQQVTLSCSPISGHRSVSWYQQTPGQGLQFLFEYFSETQRNKGNFPGRFSGRQFSNSRSEMNVSTLELGDSALYLCASNGQGSETQYFGPGTRLLVL.

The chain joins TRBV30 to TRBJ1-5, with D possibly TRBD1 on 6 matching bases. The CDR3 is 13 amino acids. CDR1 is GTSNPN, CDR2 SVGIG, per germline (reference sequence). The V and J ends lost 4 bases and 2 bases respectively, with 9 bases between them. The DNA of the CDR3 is TGTGCCTGGAAAGGGGGGGGCAATCAGCCCCAGCATTTT. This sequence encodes CAWKGGGNQPQHF.

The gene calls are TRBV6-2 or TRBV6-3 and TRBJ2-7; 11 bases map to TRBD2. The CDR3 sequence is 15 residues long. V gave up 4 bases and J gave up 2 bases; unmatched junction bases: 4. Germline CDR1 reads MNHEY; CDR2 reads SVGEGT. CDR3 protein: CASSFLAGGTYEQYF. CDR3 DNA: TGTGCCAGCAGTTTTTTAGCGGGAGGGACCTACGAGCAGTACTTC.

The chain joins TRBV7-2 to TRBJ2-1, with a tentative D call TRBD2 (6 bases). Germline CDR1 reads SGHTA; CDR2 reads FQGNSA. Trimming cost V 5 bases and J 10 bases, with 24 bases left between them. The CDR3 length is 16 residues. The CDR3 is CASSPYSGRSNREQFF. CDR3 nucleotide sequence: TGTGCCAGCAGCCCTTATAGCGGACGCTCGAATCGCGAGCAGTTCTTC.